The clone carrying this T cell receptor beta chain was seen more than once but under ten times. Antigen: not known. This sample's time point: patch test 2, 6 weeks after DPC sensitization. The treatment: therapeutic diphenylcyclopropenone sensitization with weekly scalp DPC. The CDR3 spans 13 residues. CDR1 and CDR2 (germline): MNHEY, SVGEGT. Trimming shortened V by 8 bases and J by 3 bases, and 13 bases separated the two germline ends. The sample belongs to a study of human T cells and chemical hapten exposure. Study at large: In the sensitization step, 2% DPC was placed on approximately 2 cm by approximately 2 cm of upper inner arm skin. Patients additionally received therapeutic doses of diphenylcyclopropenone on the scalp once a week, and this continued throughout the roughly 25-week study.

Study outcomes and limitations: With regard to DPC sensitization, TCRs above 1 in 1000 frequency did not change.

Authors' data handling: A per-sample median of around 91,000 TCRs was observed, with counts ranging from about 20,000 to 750,000. One entry per CDR3 protein results from TCRdb running MiXCR on the RACE reads. The V and J calls, along with clone size, are taken from TCRdb and not from the paper's own processing. The sample includes a few hundred thousand distinct CDR3 sequences, about 6.3% of them seen just once. The chain combines TRBV6-2 or TRBV6-3 with TRBJ1-1; D is possibly TRBD1 (6 bases). This clonotype was sampled from a woman aged 18-29 years with alopecia areata. Some clones in this sample may be carry-over from other donors' samples. The sample was whole blood, taken in connection with sensitization to the hapten diphenylcyclopropenone (DPC). The CDR3 DNA reads TGTGCCAGCCGATTTGAGGGGGACACTGAAGCTTTCTTT. Its protein is CASRFEGDTEAFF.